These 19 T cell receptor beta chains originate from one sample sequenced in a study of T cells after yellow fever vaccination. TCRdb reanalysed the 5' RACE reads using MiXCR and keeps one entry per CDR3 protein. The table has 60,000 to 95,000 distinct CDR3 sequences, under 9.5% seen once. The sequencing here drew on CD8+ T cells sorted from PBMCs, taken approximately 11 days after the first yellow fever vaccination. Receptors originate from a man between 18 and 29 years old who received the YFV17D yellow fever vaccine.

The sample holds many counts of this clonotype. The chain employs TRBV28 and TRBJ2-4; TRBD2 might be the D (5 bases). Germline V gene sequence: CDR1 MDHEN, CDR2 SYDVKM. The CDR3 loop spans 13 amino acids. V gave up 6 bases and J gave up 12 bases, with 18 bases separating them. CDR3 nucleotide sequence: TGTGCCAGCAGCTTTGGAGGAAGCTTCGGTCAGTACTTC. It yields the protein CASSFGGSFGQYF.

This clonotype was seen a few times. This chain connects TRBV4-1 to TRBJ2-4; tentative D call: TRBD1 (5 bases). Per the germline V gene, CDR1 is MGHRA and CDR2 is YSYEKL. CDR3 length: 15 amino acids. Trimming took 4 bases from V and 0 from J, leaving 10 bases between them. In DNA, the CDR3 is TGCGCCAGCAGCCTCGACAGTTTAGCCAAAAACATTCAGTACTTC. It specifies CASSLDSLAKNIQYF.

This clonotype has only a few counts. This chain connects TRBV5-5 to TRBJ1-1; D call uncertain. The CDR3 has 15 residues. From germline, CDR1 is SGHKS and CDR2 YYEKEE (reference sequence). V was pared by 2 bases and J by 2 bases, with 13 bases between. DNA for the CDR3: TGTGCCAGCAGCTTCTCCCTATGGCTTAACACTGAAGCTTTCTTT. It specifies CASSFSLWLNTEAFF. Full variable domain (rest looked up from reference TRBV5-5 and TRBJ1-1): DAGVTQSPTHLIKTRGQQVTLRCSPISGHKSVSWYQQVLGQGPQFIFQYYEKEERGRGNFPDRFSARQFPNYSSELNVNALLLGDSALYLCASSFSLWLNTEAFFGQGTRLTVV.

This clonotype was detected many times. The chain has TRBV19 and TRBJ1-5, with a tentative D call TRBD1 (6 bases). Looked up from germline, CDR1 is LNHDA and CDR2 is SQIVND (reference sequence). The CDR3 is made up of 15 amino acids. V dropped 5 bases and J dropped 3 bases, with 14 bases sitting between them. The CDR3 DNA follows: TGTGCCAGTAGTCGCTCCGGGACACTCAATCAGCCCCAGCATTTT. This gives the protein CASSRSGTLNQPQHF.

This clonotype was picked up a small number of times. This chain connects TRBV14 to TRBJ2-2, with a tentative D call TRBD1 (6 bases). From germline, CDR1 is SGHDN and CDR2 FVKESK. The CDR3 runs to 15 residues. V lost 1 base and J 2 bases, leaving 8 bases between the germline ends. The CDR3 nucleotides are TGTGCCAGCAGCCAAGGGACAGTTAACACCGGGGAGCTGTTTTTT. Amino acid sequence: CASSQGTVNTGELFF. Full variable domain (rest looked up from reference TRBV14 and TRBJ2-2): EAGVTQFPSHSVIEKGQTVTLRCDPISGHDNLYWYRRVMGKEIKFLLHFVKESKQDESGMPNNRFLAERTGGTYSTLKVQPAELEDSGVYFCASSQGTVNTGELFFGEGSRLTVL.

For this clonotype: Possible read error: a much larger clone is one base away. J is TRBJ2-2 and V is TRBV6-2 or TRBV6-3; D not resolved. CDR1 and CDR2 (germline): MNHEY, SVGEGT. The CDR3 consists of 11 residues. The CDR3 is CASCYSGELFF. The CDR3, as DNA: TGTGCCAGCTGTTACTCCGGGGAGCTGTTTTTT.

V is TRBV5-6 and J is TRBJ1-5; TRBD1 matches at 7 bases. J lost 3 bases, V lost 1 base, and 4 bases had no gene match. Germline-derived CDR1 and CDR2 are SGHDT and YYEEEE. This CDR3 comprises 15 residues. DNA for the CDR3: TGTGCCAGCAGCTTGAGGGGACAGCTCAATCAGCCCCAGCATTTT. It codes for CASSLRGQLNQPQHF.

The CDR3 DNA reads TGTGCCAGCAGCCAAGTTTTGGGTAACAGGGGAAGAGAGACCCAGTACTTC. This translates into CASSQVLGNRGRETQYF. The chain joins TRBV14 to TRBJ2-5, with 7 bases identical to TRBD1. The CDR3 has 17 amino acids. Germline V gives CDR1 SGHDN, CDR2 FVKESK. V shed 1 base and J 4 bases; nucleotides not matched to a gene: 12.

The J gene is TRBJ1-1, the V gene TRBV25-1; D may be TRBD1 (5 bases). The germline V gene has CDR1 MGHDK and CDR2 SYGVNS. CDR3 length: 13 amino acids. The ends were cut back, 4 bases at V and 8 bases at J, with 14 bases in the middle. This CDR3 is CASSGRGLREAFF. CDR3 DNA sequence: TGTGCCAGCAGTGGAAGGGGCTTGAGGGAAGCTTTCTTT.

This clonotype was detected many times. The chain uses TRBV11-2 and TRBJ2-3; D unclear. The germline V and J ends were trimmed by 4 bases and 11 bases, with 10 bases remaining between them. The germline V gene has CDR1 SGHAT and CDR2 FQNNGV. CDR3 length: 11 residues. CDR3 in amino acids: CASSSLKEQYF. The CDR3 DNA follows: TGTGCCAGCAGCTCTCTGAAAGAGCAGTATTTT.

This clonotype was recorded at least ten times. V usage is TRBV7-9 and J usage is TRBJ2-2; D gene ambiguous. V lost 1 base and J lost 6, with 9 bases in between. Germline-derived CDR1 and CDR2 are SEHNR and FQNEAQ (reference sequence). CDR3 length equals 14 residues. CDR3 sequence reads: CASSLGGYPGELFF. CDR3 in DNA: TGTGCCAGCAGCTTAGGGGGTTACCCCGGGGAGCTGTTTTTT.

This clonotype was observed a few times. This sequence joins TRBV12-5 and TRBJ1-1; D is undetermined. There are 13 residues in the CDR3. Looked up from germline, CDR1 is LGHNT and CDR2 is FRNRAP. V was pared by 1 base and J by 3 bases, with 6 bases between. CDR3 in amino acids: CASGLGGYTEAFF. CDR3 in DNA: TGTGCTAGTGGTTTGGGCGGATACACTGAAGCTTTCTTT.

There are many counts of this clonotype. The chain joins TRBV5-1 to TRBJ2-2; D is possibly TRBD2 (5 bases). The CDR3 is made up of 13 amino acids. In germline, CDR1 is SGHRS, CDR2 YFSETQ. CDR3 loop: CAARGTNTGELFF. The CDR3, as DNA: TGCGCTGCACGGGGTACGAACACCGGGGAGCTGTTTTTT.

CDR3 nucleotide sequence: TGTGCCAGCAGCCAAGATAATGAGTGGCCGAACACTGAAGCTTTCTTT. This gives the protein CASSQDNEWPNTEAFF. The J gene is TRBJ1-1, the V gene TRBV3-1, with unresolved D. V was trimmed by 0 bases and J by 1 base, leaving 12 bases between them. This CDR3 spans 16 amino acids. Germline V lookup: CDR1 LGHDT, CDR2 YNNKEL (reference sequence).

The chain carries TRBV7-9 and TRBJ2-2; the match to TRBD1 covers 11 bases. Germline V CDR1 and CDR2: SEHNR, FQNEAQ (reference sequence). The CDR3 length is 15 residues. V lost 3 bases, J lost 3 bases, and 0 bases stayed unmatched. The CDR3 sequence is CASSLGQGDTGELFF. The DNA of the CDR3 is TGTGCCAGCAGCTTGGGACAGGGGGACACCGGGGAGCTGTTTTTT.

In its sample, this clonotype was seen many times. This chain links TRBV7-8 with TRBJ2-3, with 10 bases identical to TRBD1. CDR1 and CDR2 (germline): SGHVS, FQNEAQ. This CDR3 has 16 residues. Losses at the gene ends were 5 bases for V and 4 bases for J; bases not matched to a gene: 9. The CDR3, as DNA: TGTGCCAGCAGCGAGTTCGGGACAGGGGCTCCAGATACGCAGTATTTT. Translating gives CASSEFGTGAPDTQYF.

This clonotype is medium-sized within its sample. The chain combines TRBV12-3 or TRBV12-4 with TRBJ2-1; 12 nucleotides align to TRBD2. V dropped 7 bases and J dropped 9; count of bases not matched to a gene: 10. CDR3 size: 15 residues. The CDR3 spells CASTRASGGAGEQFF. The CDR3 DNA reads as TGTGCCAGCACCCGGGCTAGCGGGGGGGCCGGTGAGCAGTTCTTC.

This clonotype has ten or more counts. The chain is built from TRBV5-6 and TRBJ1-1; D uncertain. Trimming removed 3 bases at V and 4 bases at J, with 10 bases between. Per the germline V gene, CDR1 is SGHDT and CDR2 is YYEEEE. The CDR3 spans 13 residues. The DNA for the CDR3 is TGTGCCAGCAGCTACGGGCAGCCCACTGAAGCTTTCTTT. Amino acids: CASSYGQPTEAFF. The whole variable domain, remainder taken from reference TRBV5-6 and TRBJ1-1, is DAGVTQSPTHLIKTRGQQVTLRCSPKSGHDTVSWYQQALGQGPQFIFQYYEEEERQRGNFPDRFSGHQFPNYSSELNVNALLLGDSALYLCASSYGQPTEAFFGQGTRLTVV.

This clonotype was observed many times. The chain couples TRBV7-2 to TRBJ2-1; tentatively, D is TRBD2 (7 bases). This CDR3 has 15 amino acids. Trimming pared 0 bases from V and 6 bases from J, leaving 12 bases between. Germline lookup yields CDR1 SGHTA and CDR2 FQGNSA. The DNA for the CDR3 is TGTGCCAGCAGCTTAGCGGGGGGGGCGTCCAATGAGCAGTTCTTC. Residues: CASSLAGGASNEQFF.